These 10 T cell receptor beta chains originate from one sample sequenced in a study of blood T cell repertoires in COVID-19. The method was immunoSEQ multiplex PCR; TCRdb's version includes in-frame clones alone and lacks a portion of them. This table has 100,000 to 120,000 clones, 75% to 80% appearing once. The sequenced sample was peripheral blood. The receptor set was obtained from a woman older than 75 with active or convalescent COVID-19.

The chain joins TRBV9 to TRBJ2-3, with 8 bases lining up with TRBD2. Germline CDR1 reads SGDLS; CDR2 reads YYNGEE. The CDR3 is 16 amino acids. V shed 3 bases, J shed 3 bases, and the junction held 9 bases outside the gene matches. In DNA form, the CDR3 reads TGTGCCAGCAGCGGAGGAAGCGGGAGTTTGACAGATACGCAGTATTTT. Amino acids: CASSGGSGSLTDTQYF.

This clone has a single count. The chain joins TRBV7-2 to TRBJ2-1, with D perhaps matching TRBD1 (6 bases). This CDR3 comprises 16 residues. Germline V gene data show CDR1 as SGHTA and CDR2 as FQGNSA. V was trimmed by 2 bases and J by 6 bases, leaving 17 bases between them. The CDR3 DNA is TGTGCCAGCAGCTTAAACCGGGCAGGGGTCACCAATGAGCAGTTCTTC. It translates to CASSLNRAGVTNEQFF.

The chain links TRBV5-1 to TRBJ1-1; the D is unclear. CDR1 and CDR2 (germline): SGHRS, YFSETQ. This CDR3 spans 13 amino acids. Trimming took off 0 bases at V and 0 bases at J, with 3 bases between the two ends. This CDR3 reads CASSLVLNTEAFF. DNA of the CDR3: TGCGCCAGCAGCTTGGTCTTGAACACTGAAGCTTTCTTT.

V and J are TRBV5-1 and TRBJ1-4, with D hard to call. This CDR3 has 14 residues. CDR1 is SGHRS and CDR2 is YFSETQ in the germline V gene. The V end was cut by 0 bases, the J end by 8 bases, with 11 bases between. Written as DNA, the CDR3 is TGCGCCAGCAGCTTGGAAGCGGGAAGGGAAAAACTGTTTTTT. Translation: CASSLEAGREKLFF.

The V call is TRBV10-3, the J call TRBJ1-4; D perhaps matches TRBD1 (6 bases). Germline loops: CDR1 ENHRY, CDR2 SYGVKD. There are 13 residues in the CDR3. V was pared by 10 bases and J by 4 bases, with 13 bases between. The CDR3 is CATQDRLNEKLFF. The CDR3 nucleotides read TGTGCCACACAGGACAGACTTAATGAAAAACTGTTTTTT.

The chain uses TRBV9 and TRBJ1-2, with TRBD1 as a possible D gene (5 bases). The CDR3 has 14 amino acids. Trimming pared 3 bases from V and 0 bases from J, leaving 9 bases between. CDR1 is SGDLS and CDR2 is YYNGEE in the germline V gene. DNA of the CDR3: TGTGCCAGCAGCGGGGGACTCTCTAACTATGGCTACACCTTC. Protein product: CASSGGLSNYGYTF.

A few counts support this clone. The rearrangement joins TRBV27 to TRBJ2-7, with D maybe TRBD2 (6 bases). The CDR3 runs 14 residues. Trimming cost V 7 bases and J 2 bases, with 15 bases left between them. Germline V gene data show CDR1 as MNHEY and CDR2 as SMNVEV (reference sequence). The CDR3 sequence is CASIFGSGTYEQYF. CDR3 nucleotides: TGTGCCAGCATTTTCGGGAGTGGAACCTACGAGCAGTACTTC.

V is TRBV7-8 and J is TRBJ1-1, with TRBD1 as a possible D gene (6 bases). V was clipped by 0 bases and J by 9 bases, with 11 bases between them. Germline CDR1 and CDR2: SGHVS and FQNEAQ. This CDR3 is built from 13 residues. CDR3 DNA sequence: TGTGCCAGCAGCTTAGCGCGGGGGACACAAGCTTTCTTT. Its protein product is CASSLARGTQAFF.

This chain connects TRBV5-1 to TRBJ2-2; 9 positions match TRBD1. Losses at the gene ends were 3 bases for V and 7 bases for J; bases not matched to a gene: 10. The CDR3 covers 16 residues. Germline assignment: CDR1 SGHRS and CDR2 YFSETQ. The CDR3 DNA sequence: TGCGCCAGCAGCTCCACGGGACAGGGTAGCGTCGGGGAGCTGTTTTTT. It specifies CASSSTGQGSVGELFF.

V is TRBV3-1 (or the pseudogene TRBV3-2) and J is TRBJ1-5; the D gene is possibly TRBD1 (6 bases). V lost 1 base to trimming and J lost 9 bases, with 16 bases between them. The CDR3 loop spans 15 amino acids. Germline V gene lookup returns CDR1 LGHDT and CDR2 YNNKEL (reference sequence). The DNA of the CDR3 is TGTGCCAGCAGCCAAGGTCGGGGGGCTGTGATGCCCCAGCATTTT. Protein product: CASSQGRGAVMPQHF.